This TCR beta chain stems from a study of cytomegalovirus exposure and HLA in healthy donors. Those who donated were healthy bone marrow donors. This CDR3 is 15 amino acids long. Trimming cost V 5 bases and J 2 bases, with 10 bases left between them. Germline assignment: CDR1 SEHNR and CDR2 FQNEAQ (reference sequence). PCR used 60 Vbeta primers and 13 Jbeta primers. Sequenced by immunoSEQ multiplex PCR; TCRdb stores in-frame clones only, minus some. The sample carries over 75,000 clones, about two thirds recorded once. The TCR was taken from a human donor in good health. The chain recombines TRBV7-9 with TRBJ2-6; possible D gene TRBD1, 6 bases. Sequences were obtained from PBMCs. The CDR3 region has the DNA TGTGCCAGCAGCCCACAGGGTCCTGGGGCCAACGTCCTGACTTTC. Its protein is CASSPQGPGANVLTF.